Each of the 13 T cell receptor beta chains below was sequenced from the same sample in a study of T cell repertoires in cytomegalovirus infection. These receptors are not linked to any known antigen. TCRdb called the reads again in MiXCR, with one record for every CDR3 protein. The repertoire includes roughly 180,000 distinct CDR3 sequences, roughly 21% of them detected once, and 25% sits in the top ten. The sequenced sample was CD8+ T cells from cultured PBMCs, obtained from culture after CMV antigen stimulation. The source is a human donor in good health (CMV status not recorded). Some clones in this sample may be carry-over from other donors' samples.

This clonotype turned up a few times. V is TRBV6-6 and J is TRBJ2-5; 11 bases map to TRBD2. The germline gives CDR1 MNHNY, CDR2 SVGAGI (reference sequence). Losses at the gene ends were 4 bases for V and 5 bases for J; bases not matched to a gene: 15. The CDR3 extends over 18 amino acids. CDR3 sequence: CASSLPGLADLKLETQYF. CDR3 DNA sequence: TGTGCCAGCAGTTTACCGGGACTAGCGGATCTTAAACTGGAGACCCAGTACTTC.

This clonotype was observed a few times. V and J are TRBV4-1 and TRBJ2-7; 9 nucleotides match TRBD1. The CDR3 runs to 14 residues. Per germline, CDR1 MGHRA and CDR2 YSYEKL. V shed 4 bases, J shed 0 bases, and the junction held 1 base outside the gene matches. The chain's CDR3 is CASSPDRGSYEQYF. For the CDR3, the DNA is TGCGCCAGCAGCCCGGACAGGGGCTCCTACGAGCAGTACTTC.

This clonotype was observed a few times. The chain recombines TRBV6-1 with TRBJ1-5; 8 bases are shared with TRBD1. CDR1 MNHNS and CDR2 SASEGT come from the germline V gene. V shed 6 bases and J 2 bases; nucleotides not matched to a gene: 6. The CDR3 runs to 15 residues. The CDR3 protein is CASRGTGTRNQPQHF. As DNA, the CDR3 is TGTGCCAGCAGGGGGACAGGCACCCGCAATCAGCCCCAGCATTTT.

The chain carries TRBV20-1 and TRBJ2-1; 9 bases align to TRBD2. The CDR3 totals 13 residues. With 4 bases clipped from V and 7 bases from J, the junction kept 5 bases outside the gene matches. The V gene's germline CDR1 is DFQATT and CDR2 SNEGSKA (reference sequence). The CDR3 here is CSATETSGNEQFF. As DNA, the CDR3 is TGCAGTGCTACGGAGACTAGCGGTAATGAGCAGTTCTTC.

The rearrangement joins TRBV6-5 to TRBJ2-6; D not resolved. The V gene's germline CDR1 is MNHEY and CDR2 SVGAGI. V was trimmed by 7 bases and J by 4 bases, leaving 14 bases between them. CDR3 size: 15 residues. Here the CDR3 DNA reads TGTGCCAGCACCCCTCACCTTGGAGGGGCCAACGTCCTGACTTTC. This encodes CASTPHLGGANVLTF.

This clonotype has a handful of counts. This chain connects TRBV7-8 to TRBJ1-6; 8 bases are a match to TRBD1. The CDR3 loop spans 16 amino acids. Germline CDR1 reads SGHVS; CDR2 reads FQNEAQ. Losses at the gene ends were 3 bases for V and 7 bases for J; bases not matched to a gene: 8. CDR3 region: CASSFPGQGANSPLHF. The DNA of the CDR3 is TGTGCCAGCAGCTTTCCCGGACAGGGAGCCAATTCACCCCTCCACTTT.

This clonotype was picked up a small number of times. The chain uses TRBV7-8 and TRBJ2-3; D call uncertain. This CDR3 is built from 13 residues. Trimming removed 4 bases at V and 2 bases at J, with 7 bases between. Germline V gene lookup returns CDR1 SGHVS and CDR2 FQNEAQ. DNA for the CDR3: TGTGCCAGCAGCTCTGGACCCACAGATACGCAGTATTTT. Encoded protein: CASSSGPTDTQYF.

The CDR3 DNA is TGTGCCAGCAGCTTACCATCATCGAGGGGGGGGCTCTACGAGCAGTACTTC. It yields the protein CASSLPSSRGGLYEQYF. The genes are TRBV7-9 and TRBJ2-7; weak D call: TRBD2 (7 bases). The CDR3 has 17 amino acids. V gave up 2 bases and J gave up 3 bases, with 20 bases separating them. Germline V gene sequence: CDR1 SEHNR, CDR2 FQNEAQ (reference sequence).

This clonotype was seen a few times. V is TRBV6-1 and J is TRBJ1-5; 7 nucleotides line up with TRBD1. Germline V lookup: CDR1 MNHNS, CDR2 SASEGT. The junction had 7 bases not matched to a gene; V was cut back by 3 bases and J by 2 bases. This CDR3 is built from 16 residues. CDR3 amino acids: CASSDGYRGGNQPQHF. For the CDR3, the DNA is TGTGCCAGCAGTGACGGGTACAGGGGTGGCAATCAGCCCCAGCATTTT.

The sample holds a few counts of this clonotype. The genes are TRBV2 and TRBJ2-5; D unresolved. V dropped 6 bases and J dropped 5 bases, with 16 bases sitting between them. CDR1 and CDR2 (germline): SNHLY, FYNNEI. CDR3 length equals 14 residues. CDR3 sequence: CASSDSPDGETQYF. The DNA for the CDR3 is TGTGCCAGCAGCGACTCCCCCGATGGGGAGACCCAGTACTTC.

This clonotype was seen a handful of times. This may come from a read error, since a much larger clone is one base off. The CDR3 DNA follows: TGTGCCAGCAGCTTACGCTACGAGCAGTACTTC. Its translation is CASSLRYEQYF. The chain couples TRBV7-2 to TRBJ2-7; D not resolved. The CDR3 has 11 amino acids. Per the germline V gene, CDR1 is SGHTA and CDR2 is FQGNSA. The V gene lost 2 bases and the J gene lost 3 bases, with 2 bases spanning the gap. Looking up the rest from reference TRBV7-2 and TRBJ2-7 gives the full variable domain: GAGVSQSPSNKVTEKGKDVELRCDPISGHTALYWYRQSLGQGLEFLIYFQGNSAPDKSGLPSDRFSAERTGGSVSTLTIQRTQQEDSAVYLCASSLRYEQYFGPGTRLTVT.

This clonotype was detected a few times. This chain connects TRBV19 to TRBJ1-1; unclear D gene. Per the germline V gene, CDR1 is LNHDA and CDR2 is SQIVND (reference sequence). The CDR3 contains 13 residues. The V gene lost 4 bases and the J gene lost 0 bases, with 6 bases spanning the gap. The CDR3: CASSNDLNTEAFF. Written as DNA, the CDR3 is TGTGCCAGTAGTAACGACTTGAACACTGAAGCTTTCTTT.

The rearrangement joins TRBV6-2 or TRBV6-3 to TRBJ1-5; no firm D call. V lost 2 bases and J lost 0, with 5 bases in between. This CDR3 contains 14 residues. The germline gives CDR1 MNHEY, CDR2 SVGEGT. CDR3 DNA: TGTGCCAGCAGTTACGTAGATAGCAATCAGCCCCAGCATTTT. Translating gives CASSYVDSNQPQHF.